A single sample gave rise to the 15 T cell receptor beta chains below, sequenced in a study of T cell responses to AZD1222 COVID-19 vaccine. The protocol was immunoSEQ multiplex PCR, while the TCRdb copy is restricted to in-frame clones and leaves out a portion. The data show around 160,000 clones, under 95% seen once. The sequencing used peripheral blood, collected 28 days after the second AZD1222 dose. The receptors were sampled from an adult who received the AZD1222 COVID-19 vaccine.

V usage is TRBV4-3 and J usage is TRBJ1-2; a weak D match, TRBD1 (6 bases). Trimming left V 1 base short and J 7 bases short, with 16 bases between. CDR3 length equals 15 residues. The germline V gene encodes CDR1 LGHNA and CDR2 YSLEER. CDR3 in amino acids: CASSQGGRGKGGYTF. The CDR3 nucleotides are TGCGCCAGCAGCCAAGGGGGCAGGGGCAAGGGTGGCTACACCTTC.

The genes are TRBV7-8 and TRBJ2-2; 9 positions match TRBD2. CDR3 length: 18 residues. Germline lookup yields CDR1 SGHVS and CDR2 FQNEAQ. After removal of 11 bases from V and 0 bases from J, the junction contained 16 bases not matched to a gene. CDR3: CAAGRGSGSTSNTGELFF. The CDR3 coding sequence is TGTGCCGCGGGACGGGGTAGCGGGAGTACCTCGAACACCGGGGAGCTGTTTTTT.

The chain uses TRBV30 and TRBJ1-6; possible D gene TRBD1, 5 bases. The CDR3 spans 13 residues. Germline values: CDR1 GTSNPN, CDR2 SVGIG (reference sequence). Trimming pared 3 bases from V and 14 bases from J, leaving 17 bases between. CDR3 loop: CAWSARVGGALHF. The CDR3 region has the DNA TGTGCCTGGAGCGCCCGCGTTGGGGGGGCCCTCCACTTT.

The CDR3 loop reads CASSTTPRQGTEGYTF. DNA for the CDR3: TGTGCCAGCAGTACAACCCCACGACAGGGCACGGAGGGCTACACCTTC. The rearrangement links TRBV28 to TRBJ1-2, with TRBD1 identical over 7 bases. V lost 5 bases and J lost 8; bases outside the gene matches: 17. The CDR3 runs 16 residues. The germline V gene has CDR1 MDHEN and CDR2 SYDVKM.

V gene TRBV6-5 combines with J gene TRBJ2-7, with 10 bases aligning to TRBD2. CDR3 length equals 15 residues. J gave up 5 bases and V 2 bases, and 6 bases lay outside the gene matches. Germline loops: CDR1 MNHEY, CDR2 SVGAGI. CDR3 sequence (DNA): TGTGCCAGCAGTTACGGTGCTAGCGGGAGCAACGAGCAGTACTTC. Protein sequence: CASSYGASGSNEQYF.

This CDR3 reads CASSYSEGHYTEAFF. In nucleotides, the CDR3 is TGTGCCAGCAGTTACTCGGAGGGGCACTACACTGAAGCTTTCTTT. The J gene is TRBJ1-1, the V gene TRBV6-6; tentatively, D is TRBD1 (5 bases). V lost 0 bases and J lost 3, with 11 bases in between. Germline lookup yields CDR1 MNHNY and CDR2 SVGAGI (reference sequence). The length of the CDR3 is 15 residues.

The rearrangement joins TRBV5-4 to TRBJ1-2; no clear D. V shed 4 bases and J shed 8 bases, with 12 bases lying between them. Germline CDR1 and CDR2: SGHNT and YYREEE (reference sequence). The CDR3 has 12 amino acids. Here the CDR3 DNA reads TGTGCCAGCAGCATAAGTCTGAGGGGCTACACCTTC. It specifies CASSISLRGYTF. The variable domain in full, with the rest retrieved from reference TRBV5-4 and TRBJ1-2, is ETGVTQSPTHLIKTRGQQVTLRCSSQSGHNTVSWYQQALGQGPQFIFQYYREEENGRGNFPPRFSGLQFPNYSSELNVNALELDDSALYLCASSISLRGYTFGSGTRLTVV.

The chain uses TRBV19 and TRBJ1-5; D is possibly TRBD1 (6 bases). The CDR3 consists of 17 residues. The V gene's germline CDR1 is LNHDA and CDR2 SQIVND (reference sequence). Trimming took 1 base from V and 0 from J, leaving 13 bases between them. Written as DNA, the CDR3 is TGTGCCAGTAGTATAGGAGGGGGGGGCTATAGCAATCAGCCCCAGCATTTT. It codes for CASSIGGGGYSNQPQHF.

The CDR3 DNA sequence: TGTGCCAGTACAGGCGCGGGGTATGGCTACACCTTC. It encodes CASTGAGYGYTF. V is TRBV19 and J is TRBJ1-2, with D unclear. The CDR3 length is 12 residues. Trimming stripped 7 bases from V and 5 bases from J, with 11 bases between. The germline V gene has CDR1 LNHDA and CDR2 SQIVND (reference sequence).

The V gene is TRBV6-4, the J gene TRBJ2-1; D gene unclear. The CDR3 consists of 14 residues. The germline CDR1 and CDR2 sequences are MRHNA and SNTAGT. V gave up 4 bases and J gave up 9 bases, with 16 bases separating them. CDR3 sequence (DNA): TGTGCCAGCAGTGCCCTAGATACCAGTATTGAGCAGTTCTTC. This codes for CASSALDTSIEQFF.

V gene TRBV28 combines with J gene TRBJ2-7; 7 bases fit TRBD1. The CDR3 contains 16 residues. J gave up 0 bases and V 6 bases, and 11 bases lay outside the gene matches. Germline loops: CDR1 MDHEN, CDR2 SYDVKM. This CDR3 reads CASRVTGTVTSYEQYF. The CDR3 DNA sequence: TGTGCCAGCAGGGTAACGGGGACAGTGACCTCCTACGAGCAGTACTTC.

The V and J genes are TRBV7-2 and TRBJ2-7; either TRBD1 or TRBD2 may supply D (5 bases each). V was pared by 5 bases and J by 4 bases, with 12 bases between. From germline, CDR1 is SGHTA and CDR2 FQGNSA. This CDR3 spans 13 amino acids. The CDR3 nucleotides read TGTGCCAGCAGCGAAGGTGAGGGGTACGAGCAGTACTTC. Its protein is CASSEGEGYEQYF.

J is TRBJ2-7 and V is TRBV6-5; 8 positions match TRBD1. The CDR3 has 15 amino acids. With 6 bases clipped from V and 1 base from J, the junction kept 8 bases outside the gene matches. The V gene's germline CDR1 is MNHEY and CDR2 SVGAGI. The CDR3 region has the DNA TGTGCCAGCAGAGCTCCGGGACAGGTGTCCTACGAGCAGTACTTC. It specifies CASRAPGQVSYEQYF.

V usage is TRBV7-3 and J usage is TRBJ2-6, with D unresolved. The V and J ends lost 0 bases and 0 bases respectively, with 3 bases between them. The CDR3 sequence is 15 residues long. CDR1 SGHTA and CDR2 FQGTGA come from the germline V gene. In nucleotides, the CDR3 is TGTGCCAGCAGCTTAACCAGCTCTGGGGCCAACGTCCTGACTTTC. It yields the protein CASSLTSSGANVLTF. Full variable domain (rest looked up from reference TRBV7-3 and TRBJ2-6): GAGVSQTPSNKVTEKGKYVELRCDPISGHTALYWYRQSLGQGPEFLIYFQGTGAADDSGLPNDRFFAVRPEGSVSTLKIQRTERGDSAVYLCASSLTSSGANVLTFGAGSRLTVL.

The DNA of the CDR3 is TGTGCCAGCTCACCGAGGGGAGACACCGGGGAGCTGTTTTTT. Amino acids: CASSPRGDTGELFF. This chain joins TRBV18 and TRBJ2-2; D assignment may be TRBD1 or TRBD2 (5 bases each). V was pared by 3 bases and J by 3 bases, with 8 bases between. Germline CDR1 and CDR2: KGHSH and LQKENI. The CDR3 runs 14 residues.